The clone carrying this T cell receptor (beta chain) was detected only once. This sample was included in a study of blood T cell repertoires in COVID-19. The CDR3 contains 13 residues. The V and J ends lost 3 bases and 8 bases respectively, with 13 bases between them. Germline-derived CDR1 and CDR2 are LNHDA and SQIVND (reference sequence). Per the authors' pipeline: Reference gene primer amplification gave estimated nucleated cell counts. Libraries were prepared by immunoSEQ multiplex PCR; TCRdb keeps only in-frame clonotypes and omits some of them. Clone size and V and J calls were adopted from that table, with D and trimming inferred from the DNA. The sample shows approximately 300,000 clones, around 90% of them seen only once.

The rearrangement joins TRBV19 to TRBJ1-2; D is undetermined. This sequence was found in a woman in her 50s who had recovered from COVID-19. Sequenced sample: peripheral blood. CDR3 coding DNA: TGTGCCAGTAGTATCGGCGGCGCGAGGGGCTACACCTTC. Protein: CASSIGGARGYTF.